This T cell receptor (beta chain) came from a study of CD8+ T cells in alopecia areata. Looking at the study overall: Treated patients were dosed with oral tofacitinib, taking 5 to 10 mg twice daily.

A remark on this clone: Its cognate antigen is unknown.

Extraction and reverse transcription of RNA yielded cDNA as the sequencing template. Sequencing was performed with immunoSEQ multiplex PCR; in TCRdb, only in-frame clones are kept and a portion is missing. The sample gives about 42,000 clones, around three fifths of which show up once; 20% to 25% is in the top ten. Germline V gives CDR1 MNHEY, CDR2 SMNVEV (reference sequence). V lost 3 bases to trimming and J lost 8 bases, with 13 bases between them. This CDR3 has 13 residues. The treatment is: oral pan-JAK inhibitor, 5-10 mg twice daily. General observations from the study: Only a single nonresponder existed, so baseline CD8+ expansion links stay unclear.

The clonotype was recovered from a human donor with alopecia areata. The chain is built from TRBV27 and TRBJ1-1; D is uncertain. Sample: CD8+ T cells sorted from blood, taken at week 4, from a patient treated with tofacitinib. The CDR3 nucleotides read TGTGCCAGCAGTTTTACGAGGAATACGGAAGCTTTCTTT. This codes for CASSFTRNTEAFF.